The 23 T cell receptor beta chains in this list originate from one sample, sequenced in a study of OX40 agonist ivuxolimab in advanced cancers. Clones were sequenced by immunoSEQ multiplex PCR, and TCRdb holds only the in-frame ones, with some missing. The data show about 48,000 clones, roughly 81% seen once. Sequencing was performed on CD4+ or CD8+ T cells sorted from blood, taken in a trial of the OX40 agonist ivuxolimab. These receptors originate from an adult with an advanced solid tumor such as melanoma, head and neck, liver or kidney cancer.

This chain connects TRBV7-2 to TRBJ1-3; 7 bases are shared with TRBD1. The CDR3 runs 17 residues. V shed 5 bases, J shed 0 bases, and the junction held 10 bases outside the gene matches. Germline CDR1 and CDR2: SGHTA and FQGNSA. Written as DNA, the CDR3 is TGTGCCAGCAGCCTTCGACAGGGCGGTAGCTCTGGAAACACCATATATTTT. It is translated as CASSLRQGGSSGNTIYF.

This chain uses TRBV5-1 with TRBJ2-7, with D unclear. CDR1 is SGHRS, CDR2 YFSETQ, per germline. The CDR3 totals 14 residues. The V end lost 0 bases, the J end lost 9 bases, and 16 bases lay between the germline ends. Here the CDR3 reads CASSLEGLLRGQYF. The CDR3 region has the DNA TGCGCCAGCAGCTTGGAGGGCCTACTGCGAGGGCAGTACTTC. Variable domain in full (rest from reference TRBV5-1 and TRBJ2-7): KAGVTQTPRYLIKTRGQQVTLSCSPISGHRSVSWYQQTPGQGLQFLFEYFSETQRNKGNFPGRFSGRQFSNSRSEMNVSTLELGDSALYLCASSLEGLLRGQYFGPGTRLTVT.

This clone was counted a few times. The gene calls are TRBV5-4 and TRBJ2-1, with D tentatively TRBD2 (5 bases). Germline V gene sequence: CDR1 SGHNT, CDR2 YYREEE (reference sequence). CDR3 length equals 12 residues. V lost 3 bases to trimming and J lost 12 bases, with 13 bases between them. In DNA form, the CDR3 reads TGTGCCAGCAGCTCCGGGGTGGAAGGGCAGTTCTTC. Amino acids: CASSSGVEGQFF.

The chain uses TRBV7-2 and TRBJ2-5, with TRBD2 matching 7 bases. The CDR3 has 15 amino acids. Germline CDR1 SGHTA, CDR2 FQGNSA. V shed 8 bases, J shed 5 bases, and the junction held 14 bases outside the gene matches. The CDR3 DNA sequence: TGTGCCAGCTCGACTCAAGCGGGACCAACGGAGACCCAGTACTTC. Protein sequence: CASSTQAGPTETQYF.

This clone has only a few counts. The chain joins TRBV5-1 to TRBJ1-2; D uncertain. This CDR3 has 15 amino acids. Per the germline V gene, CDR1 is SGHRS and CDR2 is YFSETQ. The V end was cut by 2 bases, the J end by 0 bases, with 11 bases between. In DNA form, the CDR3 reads TGCGCCAGCAGCTTAAGACAAGAATCTAACTATGGCTACACCTTC. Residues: CASSLRQESNYGYTF. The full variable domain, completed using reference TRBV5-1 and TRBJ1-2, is KAGVTQTPRYLIKTRGQQVTLSCSPISGHRSVSWYQQTPGQGLQFLFEYFSETQRNKGNFPGRFSGRQFSNSRSEMNVSTLELGDSALYLCASSLRQESNYGYTFGSGTRLTVV.

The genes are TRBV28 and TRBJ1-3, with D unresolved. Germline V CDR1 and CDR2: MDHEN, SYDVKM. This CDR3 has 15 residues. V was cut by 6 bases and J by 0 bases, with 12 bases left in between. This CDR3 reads CASSHDGSSGNTIYF. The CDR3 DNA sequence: TGTGCCAGCAGCCATGACGGTAGCTCTGGAAACACCATATATTTT. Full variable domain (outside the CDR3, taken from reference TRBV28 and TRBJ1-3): DVKVTQSSRYLVKRTGEKVFLECVQDMDHENMFWYRQDPGLGLRLIYFSYDVKMKEKGDIPEGYSVSREKKERFSLILESASTNQTSMYLCASSHDGSSGNTIYFGEGSWLTVV.

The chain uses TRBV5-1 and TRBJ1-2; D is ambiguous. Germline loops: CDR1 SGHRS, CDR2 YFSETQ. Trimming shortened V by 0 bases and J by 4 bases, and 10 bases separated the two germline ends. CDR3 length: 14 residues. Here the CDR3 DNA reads TGCGCCAGCAGCTTGGAACAGCCCAGCTATGGCTACACCTTC. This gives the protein CASSLEQPSYGYTF.

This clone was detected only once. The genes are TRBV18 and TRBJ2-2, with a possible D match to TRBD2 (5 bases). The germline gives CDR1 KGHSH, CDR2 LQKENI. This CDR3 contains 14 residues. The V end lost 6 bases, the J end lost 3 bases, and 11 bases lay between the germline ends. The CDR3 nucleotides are TGTGCCAGCTCCCCCCGGGGTGACACCGGGGAGCTGTTTTTT. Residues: CASSPRGDTGELFF.

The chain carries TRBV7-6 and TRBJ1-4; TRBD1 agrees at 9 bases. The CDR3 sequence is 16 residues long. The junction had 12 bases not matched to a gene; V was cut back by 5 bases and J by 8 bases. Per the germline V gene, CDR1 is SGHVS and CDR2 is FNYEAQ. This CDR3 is CASSLRAGQGEEKLFF. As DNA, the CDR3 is TGTGCCAGCAGCCTAAGGGCGGGACAGGGAGAGGAAAAACTGTTTTTT.

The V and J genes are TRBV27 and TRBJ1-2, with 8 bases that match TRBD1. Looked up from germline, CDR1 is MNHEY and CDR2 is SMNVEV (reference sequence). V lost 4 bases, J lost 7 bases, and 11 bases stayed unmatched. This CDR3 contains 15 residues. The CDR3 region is CASSSPDRGGGGYTF. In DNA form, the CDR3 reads TGTGCCAGCAGTTCCCCCGACAGGGGAGGTGGTGGCTACACCTTC.

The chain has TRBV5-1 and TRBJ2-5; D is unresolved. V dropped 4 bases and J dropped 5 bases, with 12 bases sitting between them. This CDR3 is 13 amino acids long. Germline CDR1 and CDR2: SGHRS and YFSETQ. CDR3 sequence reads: CASSPSVGETQYF. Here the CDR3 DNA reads TGCGCCAGCAGCCCATCCGTCGGGGAGACCCAGTACTTC. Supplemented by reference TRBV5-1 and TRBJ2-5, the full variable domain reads KAGVTQTPRYLIKTRGQQVTLSCSPISGHRSVSWYQQTPGQGLQFLFEYFSETQRNKGNFPGRFSGRQFSNSRSEMNVSTLELGDSALYLCASSPSVGETQYFGPGTRLLVL.

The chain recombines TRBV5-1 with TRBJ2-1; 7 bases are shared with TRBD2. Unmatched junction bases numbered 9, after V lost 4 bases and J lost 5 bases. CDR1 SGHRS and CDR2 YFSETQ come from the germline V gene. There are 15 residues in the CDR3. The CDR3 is CASSPLSSGNNEQFF. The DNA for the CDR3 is TGCGCCAGCAGCCCGTTATCTAGCGGAAACAATGAGCAGTTCTTC.

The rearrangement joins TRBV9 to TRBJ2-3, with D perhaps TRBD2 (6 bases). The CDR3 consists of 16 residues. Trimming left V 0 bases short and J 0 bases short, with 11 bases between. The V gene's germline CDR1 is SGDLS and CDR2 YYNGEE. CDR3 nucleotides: TGTGCCAGCAGCGTAGGGAGCGGGCAGAGCACAGATACGCAGTATTTT. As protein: CASSVGSGQSTDTQYF.

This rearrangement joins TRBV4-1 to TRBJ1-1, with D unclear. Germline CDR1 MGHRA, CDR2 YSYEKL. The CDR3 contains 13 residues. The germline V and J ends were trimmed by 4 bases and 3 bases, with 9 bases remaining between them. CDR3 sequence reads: CASSLESYTEAFF. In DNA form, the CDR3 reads TGCGCCAGCAGCCTCGAGAGCTACACTGAAGCTTTCTTT.

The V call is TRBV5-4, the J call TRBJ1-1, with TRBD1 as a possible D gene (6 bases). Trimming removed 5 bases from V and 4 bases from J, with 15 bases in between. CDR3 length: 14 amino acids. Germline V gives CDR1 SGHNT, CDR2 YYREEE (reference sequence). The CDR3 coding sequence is TGTGCCAGCAGAATTGGACAGTCCACCACTGAAGCTTTCTTT. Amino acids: CASRIGQSTTEAFF.

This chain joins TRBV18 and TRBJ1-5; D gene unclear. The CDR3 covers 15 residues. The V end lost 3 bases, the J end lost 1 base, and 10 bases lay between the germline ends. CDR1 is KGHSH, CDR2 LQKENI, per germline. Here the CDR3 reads CASSPEGLSNQPQHF. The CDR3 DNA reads TGTGCCAGCTCACCGGAGGGTTTAAGCAATCAGCCCCAGCATTTT.

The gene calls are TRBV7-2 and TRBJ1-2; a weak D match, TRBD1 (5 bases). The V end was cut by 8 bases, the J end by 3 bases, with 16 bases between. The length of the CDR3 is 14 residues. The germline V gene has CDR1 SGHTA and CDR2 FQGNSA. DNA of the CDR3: TGTGCCAGCGCTCCTCCAGGGAACTACTATGGCTACACCTTC. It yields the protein CASAPPGNYYGYTF.

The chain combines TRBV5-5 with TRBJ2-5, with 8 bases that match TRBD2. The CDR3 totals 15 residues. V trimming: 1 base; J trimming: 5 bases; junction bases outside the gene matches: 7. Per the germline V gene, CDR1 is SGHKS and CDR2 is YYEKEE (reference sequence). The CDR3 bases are TGTGCCAGCAGCTTGATCGGGACTAGTGGTGAGACCCAGTACTTC. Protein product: CASSLIGTSGETQYF.

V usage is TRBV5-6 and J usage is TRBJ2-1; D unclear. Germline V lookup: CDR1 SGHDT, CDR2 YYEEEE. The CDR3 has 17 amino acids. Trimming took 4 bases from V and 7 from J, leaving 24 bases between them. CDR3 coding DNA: TGTGCCAGCAGCCCCAATGTCGAGAGGACCCCTTTGAATGAGCAGTTCTTC. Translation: CASSPNVERTPLNEQFF.

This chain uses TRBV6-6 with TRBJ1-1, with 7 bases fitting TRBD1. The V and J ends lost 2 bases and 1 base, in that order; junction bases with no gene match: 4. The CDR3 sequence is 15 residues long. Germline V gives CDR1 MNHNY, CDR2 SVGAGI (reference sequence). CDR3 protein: CASSYPGQSNTEAFF. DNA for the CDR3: TGTGCCAGCAGTTACCCGGGACAGTCGAACACTGAAGCTTTCTTT.

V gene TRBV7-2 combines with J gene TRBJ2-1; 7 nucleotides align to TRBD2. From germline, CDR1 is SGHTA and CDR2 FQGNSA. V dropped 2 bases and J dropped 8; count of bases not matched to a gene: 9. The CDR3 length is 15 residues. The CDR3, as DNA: TGTGCCAGCAGCTTATATTTCGGCGGGAGCGATGAGCAGTTCTTC. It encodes CASSLYFGGSDEQFF.

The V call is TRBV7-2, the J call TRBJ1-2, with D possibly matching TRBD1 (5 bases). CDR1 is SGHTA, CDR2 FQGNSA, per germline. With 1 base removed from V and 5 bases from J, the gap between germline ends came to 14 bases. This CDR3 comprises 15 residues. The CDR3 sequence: CASSLEKGPTYGYTF. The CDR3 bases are TGTGCCAGCAGCTTAGAAAAGGGGCCCACGTATGGCTACACCTTC.

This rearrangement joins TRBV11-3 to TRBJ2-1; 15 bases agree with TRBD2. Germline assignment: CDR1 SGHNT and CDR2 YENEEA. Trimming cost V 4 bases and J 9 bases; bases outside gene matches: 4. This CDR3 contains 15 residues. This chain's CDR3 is CASSSGLAGGIEQFF. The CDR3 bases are TGTGCCAGCAGCTCGGGACTAGCGGGAGGAATTGAGCAGTTCTTC.